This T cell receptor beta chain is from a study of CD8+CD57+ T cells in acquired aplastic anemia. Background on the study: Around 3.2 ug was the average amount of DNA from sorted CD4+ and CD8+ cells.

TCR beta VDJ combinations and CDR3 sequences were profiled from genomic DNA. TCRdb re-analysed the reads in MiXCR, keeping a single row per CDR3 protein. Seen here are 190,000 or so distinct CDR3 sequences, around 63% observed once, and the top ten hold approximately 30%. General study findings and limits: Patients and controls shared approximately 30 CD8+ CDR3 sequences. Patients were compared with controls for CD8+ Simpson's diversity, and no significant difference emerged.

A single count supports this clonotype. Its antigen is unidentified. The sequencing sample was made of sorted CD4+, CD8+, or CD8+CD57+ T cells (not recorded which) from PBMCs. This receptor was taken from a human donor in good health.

CDR3 nucleotides: TGTGCCAGCAGCGGAGGGACTAGCGGGAGAGGTTATACGCAGTATTTT. It is translated as CASSGGTSGRGYTQYF. This sequence joins TRBV7-9 and TRBJ2-3, with TRBD2 matching over 14 bases. The CDR3 has 16 amino acids. Per the germline V gene, CDR1 is SEHNR and CDR2 is FQNEAQ (reference sequence). Trimming at V came to 5 bases and at J to 7 bases, leaving 8 bases not matched to a gene.